Below are 3 T cell receptor beta chains sequenced from a single sample in a study of blood T cell repertoires in COVID-19. The assay was immunoSEQ multiplex PCR, and TCRdb's table has in-frame clones only and misses some. This sample yields 60,000 to 95,000 clones, of which roughly 70% are seen a single time; 2.6% belongs to the top ten. Input material: peripheral blood. These receptor sequences come from a human donor with acute or convalescent COVID-19. The donor label of this sample is uncertain.

This chain uses TRBV28 with TRBJ1-2; no clear D gene. CDR3 length: 15 residues. V shed 3 bases and J shed 4 bases, with 15 bases lying between them. Germline-derived CDR1 and CDR2 are MDHEN and SYDVKM. CDR3 sequence: CASSLGSGGGYGYTF. The CDR3 nucleotides are TGTGCCAGCAGTTTGGGGTCTGGCGGAGGCTATGGCTACACCTTC.

This clone was detected a few times. This chain links TRBV18 with TRBJ2-1; 8 bases fit TRBD2. Germline CDR1 KGHSH, CDR2 LQKENI. The V and J ends lost 6 bases and 4 bases, in that order; junction bases with no gene match: 5. The CDR3 runs to 14 residues. DNA of the CDR3: TGTGCCAGCTCGCCGGGACTAGATTACAATGAGCAGTTCTTC. Its translation is CASSPGLDYNEQFF.

The chain employs TRBV5-1 and TRBJ2-1; perhaps TRBD2 as D (6 bases). Germline-derived CDR1 and CDR2 are SGHRS and YFSETQ. The CDR3 is made up of 14 amino acids. The V gene lost 1 base and the J gene lost 7 bases, with 12 bases spanning the gap. This CDR3 reads CASSLLPGDNEQFF. DNA of the CDR3: TGCGCCAGCAGCTTGCTCCCGGGGGATAATGAGCAGTTCTTC.